Included here is one T cell receptor beta chain sequence, with context. Its target is not known. Deletions cut 1 base from V and 4 bases from J, with 7 bases between. The germline V gene encodes CDR1 SGHTA and CDR2 FQGNSA. The CDR3 runs 13 residues. Patient tissue came from resections in Japan or China, 2014–2017. H&E slides confirmed each diagnosis, reviewed by two pathologists independently. Here immunoSEQ multiplex PCR was the method, and the copy in TCRdb shows in-frame clones only, minus some. The data show roughly 35,000 clones, under 85% seen once. The data were obtained in a study of immune evolution from preneoplasia to lung adenocarcinoma. General observations from the study: Top clone share appeared to fall from AAH through AIS, MIA, adenocarcinoma. KRAS-mutant nodules had the highest T cell clonality.

The rearrangement joins TRBV7-2 to TRBJ2-5; no reliable D call. This sequence was found in a person in their sixties or seventies with lung adenocarcinoma. Material for sequencing was FFPE invasive lung adenocarcinoma tissue. DNA of the CDR3: TGTGCCAGCAGCTTAGTCCTCAGAGAGACCCAGTACTTC. This encodes CASSLVLRETQYF.